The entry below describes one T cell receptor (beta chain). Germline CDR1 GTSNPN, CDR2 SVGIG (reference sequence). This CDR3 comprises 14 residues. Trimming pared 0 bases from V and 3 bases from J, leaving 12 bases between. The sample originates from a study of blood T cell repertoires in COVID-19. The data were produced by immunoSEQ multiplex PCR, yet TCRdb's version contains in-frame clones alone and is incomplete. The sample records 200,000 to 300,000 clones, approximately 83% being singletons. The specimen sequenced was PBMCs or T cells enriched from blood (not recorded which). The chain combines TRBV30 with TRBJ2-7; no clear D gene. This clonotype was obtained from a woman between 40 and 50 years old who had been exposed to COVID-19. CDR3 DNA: TGTGCCTGGAGTGTACGTTTGGGCGTCTACGAGCAGTACTTC. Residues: CAWSVRLGVYEQYF.